This T cell receptor (beta chain) was found in a study of cytomegalovirus exposure and HLA in healthy donors. Between the trimmed V and J ends, which lost 0 bases and 9 bases, there was a span of 6 bases. This CDR3 contains 12 residues. Germline CDR1 LNHNV, CDR2 YYDKDF (reference sequence). Study-level points and caveats: It has been reported that TCR beta sequences accurately predicted the HLA-A and HLA-B alleles of most subjects. With later analysis, a missense DCLRE1C variant became linked to TCR beta V- and J-gene trimming. Reports showed the classifier diagnosing cytomegalovirus status with high specificity and sensitivity.

A note on this clone: Its antigen is unidentified.

PCR employed 60 Vbeta and 13 Jbeta primers. Data came from immunoSEQ multiplex PCR; TCRdb stores just in-frame clones and leaves some out. Among about 170,000 clones listed, about 88% were seen once. The sequencing input was PBMCs. This clonotype was obtained from a man younger than 40 in good health and CMV-seropositive. The V and J genes are TRBV15 and TRBJ2-4, with TRBD2 as a possible D gene (6 bases). CDR3 sequence reads: CATSREEGIQYF. The CDR3 region has the DNA TGTGCCACCAGCAGAGAGGAGGGCATTCAGTACTTC.